The rows below give T cell receptor beta chains drawn from one sample of a study of T-cell memory formation after mild COVID-19. TCRdb itself ran the 5' RACE reads through MiXCR, one entry per CDR3 protein. Seen here are around 310,000 distinct CDR3 sequences, roughly an eighth observed once, and the top ten hold around 23%. Sequences were obtained from PBMCs or a T cell subset sorted from them (not recorded which). Every receptor here comes from a man between 18 and 35 years old who had mild COVID-19 (a few samples of this study predate the infection). Cell type and time point are not known. The CDR3 runs from the conserved cysteine through the conserved F or W. A D gene is named only where the DNA matches it firmly. Clone size is given for some rows only: seen once, a few or many times, or a class if the clone is expanded.

>TRBD1|TRBV18|TRBJ2-2|many
TGTGCCAGCTCACGTGCGGAAACGAGGGGGCGGTTCTTGTCGAACACCGGGGAGCTGTTTTTT
CASSRAETRGRFLSNTGELFF
>NA|TRBV7-3|TRBJ2-1|NA
TGTGCCAGCAGCTTAACTGCGGGGTATGAGCAGTTCTTC
CASSLTAGYEQFF
>NA|TRBV12-3/TRBV12-4|TRBJ2-1|many
TGTGCCAGCAGTCAACGCGGGTACAATGAGCAGTTCTTC
CASSQRGYNEQFF
>TRBD2|TRBV7-8|TRBJ2-1|NA
TGTGCCAGCAGCTCTCTCCGGGGGGGGAGTAATGAGCAGTTCTTC
CASSSLRGGSNEQFF
>NA|TRBV5-5|TRBJ2-1|NA
TGTGCCAGCAGCTTGTGGGCCGCCCATGAGCAGTTCTTC
CASSLWAAHEQFF
>TRBD2|TRBV29-1|TRBJ2-1|many
TGCAGCGTTGTGGGGGGACTAGTTTACAATGAGCAGTTCTTC
CSVVGGLVYNEQFF
>NA|TRBV5-1|TRBJ1-6|few
TGCGCCAGCAGGGACACAGGCGGGAATTCACCCCTCCACTTT
CASRDTGGNSPLHF
>TRBD2|TRBV24-1|TRBJ2-3|NA
TGTGCCACCAGTGATTCGGGACTAGTACGGACGCAGTATTTT
CATSDSGLVRTQYF
>TRBD1|TRBV19|TRBJ1-1|NA
TGTGCCAGTAGGACGGGACAGGGGAAAATTGAAGCTTTCTTT
CASRTGQGKIEAFF
>TRBD1|TRBV25-1|TRBJ2-7|NA
TGTGCCAGCAGTGACGCCGGGACAGGGGGACTCTACGAGCAGTACTTC
CASSDAGTGGLYEQYF
>TRBD2|TRBV7-2|TRBJ2-1|many
TGTGCCAGCAGCTTATTTCAGCGGGGCGAGCAGTTCTTC
CASSLFQRGEQFF
>TRBD2|TRBV7-2|TRBJ2-2|NA
TGTGCCAGCAGACGGAAGGGACTAGCGGGAATGAACACCGGGGAGCTGTTTTTT
CASRRKGLAGMNTGELFF
>TRBD2|TRBV5-1|TRBJ2-1|NA
TGCGCCAGCAGCTTGGTTTCCGGGGGGGCCGGGGATGAGCAGTTCTTC
CASSLVSGGAGDEQFF
>TRBD1|TRBV5-5|TRBJ2-3|NA
TGTGCCAGCAGCATTGGGACAGCGACAGATACGCAGTATTTT
CASSIGTATDTQYF
>TRBD1|TRBV20-1|TRBJ1-1|few
TGCAGTGCTAGAAGACAGGGGGGGAGCACTGAAGCTTTCTTT
CSARRQGGSTEAFF
>NA|TRBV7-6|TRBJ2-1|many
TGTGCCAGCAGCTTAGCGCCTTCGGCAACGGGCCTTGAGCAGTTCTTC
CASSLAPSATGLEQFF
>NA|TRBV4-1|TRBJ2-5|few
TGCGCCAGCAGCCAGGAGGGACGTATGGGGACCCAGTACTTC
CASSQEGRMGTQYF
>NA|TRBV28|TRBJ2-2|NA
TGTGCCAGCAGTCCGAGACTCAGGGTCAAGACCGGGGAGCTGTTTTTT
CASSPRLRVKTGELFF
>TRBD1|TRBV14|TRBJ1-1|few
TGTGCCAGCAGCCGCGCGCCGGGACAGATGAACACTGAAGCTTTCTTT
CASSRAPGQMNTEAFF
>TRBD2|TRBV9|TRBJ2-3|NA
TGTGCCAGCAGCCCATCCTGGGAGGGAGATACGCAGTATTTT
CASSPSWEGDTQYF
>NA|TRBV7-9|TRBJ2-7|NA
TGTGCCAGCAGCCCGGCTCGTCCAGGGGTCTACGAGCAGTACTTC
CASSPARPGVYEQYF
>TRBD2|TRBV24-1|TRBJ2-5|many
TGTGCCACCAGTGGCCCGACCCTACTAGCGGGGTACCAAGAGACCCAGTACTTC
CATSGPTLLAGYQETQYF
>NA|TRBV6-2/TRBV6-3|TRBJ2-1|NA
TGTGCCAGCAACAGGTACAATGAGCAGTTCTTC
CASNRYNEQFF
>TRBD1|TRBV7-9|TRBJ1-1|many
TGCGCCAGCAGCTTGGGACAGGGTGAAGCTTTCTTT
CASSLGQGEAFF
>TRBD1|TRBV12-3/TRBV12-4|TRBJ1-1|NA
TGTGCCAGCAGCCAGTCCGGGACAGAGGACACTGAAGCTTTCTTT
CASSQSGTEDTEAFF
>NA|TRBV7-2|TRBJ2-4|NA
TGTGCCAGCAGCAACCGGTGGTCCAAAAACATTCAGTACTTC
CASSNRWSKNIQYF
>NA|TRBV6-6|TRBJ1-4|NA
TGTGCCAGCAGTTCTGTCAGAATCGCAACTAATGAAAAACTGTTTTTT
CASSSVRIATNEKLFF
>NA|TRBV7-3|TRBJ2-1|few
TGTGCCAGCAGCTCCCCCTATCAGGGAGAGCAGTTCTTC
CASSSPYQGEQFF
>NA|TRBV5-1|TRBJ1-1|few
TGCGCCAGCAGCTTGGGGACTGGGGGGGAAGCTTTCTTT
CASSLGTGGEAFF
>TRBD2|TRBV12-3/TRBV12-4|TRBJ2-5|NA
TGTGCCAGCAGTTTAGCCCTAGCGGGGTACCAAGAGACCCAGTACTTC
CASSLALAGYQETQYF
>NA|TRBV24-1|TRBJ2-2|NA
TGTGCCACCAGTGAGGGCAACACCGGGGAGCTGTTTTTT
CATSEGNTGELFF
>TRBD1|TRBV7-9|TRBJ2-7|NA
TGTGCCAGCAGCCCCGGGACAGGGGAAGAGCAGTACTTC
CASSPGTGEEQYF
>TRBD1|TRBV6-2/TRBV6-3|TRBJ2-1|NA
TGTGCCAGCAACAGGGGGACGTTCGGGAATGAGCAGTTCTTC
CASNRGTFGNEQFF
>NA|TRBV11-1|TRBJ1-2|once
TGTGCCAGCAGCTTGGACGCCGCCGGCTATGGCTACACCTTC
CASSLDAAGYGYTF
>NA|TRBV6-2/TRBV6-3|TRBJ2-2|NA
TGTGCCGGGTCCGTCGGGGTGATCGGGGAGCTGTTTTTT
CAGSVGVIGELFF
>NA|TRBV30|TRBJ2-7|few
TGTGCCTGGAGTGGCGGACAGTACGAGCAGTACTTC
CAWSGGQYEQYF
>NA|TRBV28|TRBJ2-1|few
TGTGCCAGCAGTCGCTGGCAGGGAACAATCGCTGAGCAGTTCTTC
CASSRWQGTIAEQFF
>TRBD2|TRBV14|TRBJ2-7|few
TGTGCCAGCAGCCTGGGACTAGCGACCTACGAGCAGTACTTC
CASSLGLATYEQYF
>NA|TRBV7-9|TRBJ2-3|NA
TGTGCCAGCAGCCCCCCCCGGGGCACAGATACGCAGTATTTT
CASSPPRGTDTQYF
>NA|TRBV24-1|TRBJ2-1|few
TGTGCCACTGCACCGAGCTCCTACAATGAGCAGTTCTTC
CATAPSSYNEQFF
>NA|TRBV4-1|TRBJ2-3|many
TGCGCCAGCAGCCAAGAAAATATCCCTAGCACAGATACGCAGTATTTT
CASSQENIPSTDTQYF
>NA|TRBV12-3/TRBV12-4|TRBJ2-3|NA
TGTGCCAGTACACTGGGGCAGGGGGGGACAGATACGCAGTATTTT
CASTLGQGGTDTQYF
>TRBD1|TRBV30|TRBJ2-2|NA
TGTGCCTGGAGTGGACAGGGGAACACCGGGGAGCTGTTTTTT
CAWSGQGNTGELFF
>NA|TRBV4-3|TRBJ2-3|many
TGCGCCAGCAGCCACGGGGCCAGGGACGCAGATACGCAGTATTTT
CASSHGARDADTQYF
>NA|TRBV5-1|TRBJ2-3|few
TGCGCCAGCAGCTTTGCGTGGGGGGCGTCTGCTGATACGCAGTATTTT
CASSFAWGASADTQYF
>NA|TRBV2|TRBJ2-3|NA
TGTGCCAGCAGTGAGTCTAGAGATACGCAGTATTTT
CASSESRDTQYF
>NA|TRBV19|TRBJ1-1|NA
TGTGCCAGTAGTACCACGGGACTAAGGAACACTGAAGCTTTCTTT
CASSTTGLRNTEAFF
>NA|TRBV7-9|TRBJ1-2|few
TGTGCCAGCAGCGGACATAACTATGGCTACACCTTC
CASSGHNYGYTF
>NA|TRBV20-1|TRBJ2-1|few
TGCAGTGCCATCAGGGGGCGAGCGGGGGTATGGAAGAATGAGCAGTTCTTC
CSAIRGRAGVWKNEQFF
>TRBD2|TRBV5-1|TRBJ2-3|NA
TGCGCCAGCAGCTTGGGATGGGCTAGCGGGGGAGATACGCAGTATTTT
CASSLGWASGGDTQYF
>TRBD1|TRBV11-2|TRBJ1-6|NA
TGTGCCAGCAGCAAGGACAGGGTTCGGTCACCCCTCCACTTT
CASSKDRVRSPLHF
>NA|TRBV15|TRBJ2-5|NA
TGTGCCACCAGCAGAGGCAGCCGGACCCAGTACTTC
CATSRGSRTQYF
>TRBD1|TRBV27|TRBJ1-1|few
TGTGCCAGCAGTAACCGGGACAGCACTGAAGCTTTCTTT
CASSNRDSTEAFF